The subject of this entry is one TCR beta chain. The data derive from a study of PD-L1 blockade in urothelial cancer. The wider study: The year 2014 saw patients start atezolizumab, 1,200 mg intravenously every 3 weeks. The analyses of blood took place 3 weeks (second dose) and 6 weeks after treatment start.

Libraries were prepared by immunoSEQ multiplex PCR; TCRdb keeps only in-frame clonotypes and omits some of them. The top ten clones hold around 8.3% of a sample with some 35,000 clones, around 90% of them seen once. The sample in question was PBMCs, obtained around atezolizumab (anti-PD-L1) treatment. This TCR was recovered from a man between 65 and 85 years old with urothelial cancer.

The CDR3 sequence: CASAGSSYEQYF. The CDR3 nucleotides are TGCGCCAGCGCAGGGTCCTCCTACGAGCAGTACTTC. The chain has TRBV10-1 and TRBJ2-7; D might be TRBD1 (5 bases). There are 12 residues in the CDR3. Germline CDR1 is WNHNN and CDR2 is SYGVQD (reference sequence). V gave up 8 bases and J gave up 0 bases, with 8 bases separating them.